This T cell receptor beta chain was observed in a study of tumor-infiltrating lymphocytes in localized non-small cell lung cancer. Study details: Some samples were collected after neoadjuvant chemotherapy; smokers, never-smokers and several histologies were included. From each patient, both tumor and uninvolved lung, non-adjacent to tumor, were sampled. Study results and limitations: TCRbeta sequencing showed higher T cell infiltration in tumors than uninvolved lung.

TCRdb's table, derived via immunoSEQ multiplex PCR, lists solely in-frame clones and lacks some. Among about 14,000 clones listed, about 75% were seen once. In the case of this clone: As yet, its antigen is unknown.

This TCR was recovered from a human donor with non-small cell lung cancer. Material: lung tumor tissue.

The CDR3 loop reads CASTWDGENTEAFF. The CDR3 DNA reads TGTGCCAGCACTTGGGACGGCGAGAACACTGAAGCTTTCTTT. This chain connects TRBV6-6 to TRBJ1-1; TRBD1 is a possible D gene (5 bases). The CDR3 is 14 residues long. The germline V gene encodes CDR1 MNHNY and CDR2 SVGAGI (reference sequence). V was clipped by 7 bases and J by 1 base, with 13 bases between them.